A selection of T cell receptor beta chains follows, all from one sample in a study of blood T cell repertoires in COVID-19. TCRdb's copy holds only in-frame clones and misses some; the assay was immunoSEQ multiplex PCR. The sample lists a few hundred thousand clones; less than 90% were seen once. Sequencing was done on a sample of peripheral blood. The receptors derive from a man in his 60s who had recovered from COVID-19. CDR3s include the opening cysteine and the closing phenylalanine or tryptophan. D genes are given only for firm matches. Part of the rows lack a size; the others show once, few, many or a class for expanded clones.

V	D	J	size	DNA	CDR3
TRBV2	.	TRBJ2-3	.	TGTGCCAGCAGTGAACCCCGAGCCACAGATACGCAGTATTTT	CASSEPRATDTQYF
TRBV23-1	.	TRBJ1-2	.	TGCGCCAGCAGGAAGACCGGGAGAGGAAACTATGGCTACACCTTC	CASRKTGRGNYGYTF
TRBV6-4	TRBD1	TRBJ2-3	.	TGTGCCAGCAGTGACGGGACAGGGGGCCCAGATACGCAGTATTTT	CASSDGTGGPDTQYF
TRBV7-9	.	TRBJ1-1	.	TGTGCCAGCAGCCCCGGAGAGGAAGCTTTCTTT	CASSPGEEAFF
TRBV2	TRBD1	TRBJ2-7	.	TGTGCCAGCACTTCGGACAGGCGAGCCTACGAGCAGTACTTC	CASTSDRRAYEQYF
TRBV5-1	.	TRBJ2-7	once	TGCGCCAGCAGCTTGACGGAGACCTACGAGCAGTACTTC	CASSLTETYEQYF
TRBV11-2	.	TRBJ1-1	.	TGTGCCAGCAGCTTAACTGCCCTAGACACTGAAGCTTTCTTT	CASSLTALDTEAFF
TRBV19	.	TRBJ1-2	.	TGTGCCAGTAGTCCACAGGGTAGGCATGGCTACACCTTC	CASSPQGRHGYTF
TRBV2	TRBD2	TRBJ2-5	once	TGTGCCAGCAACAGTCTAGCGGCCCAAGAGACCCAGTACTTC	CASNSLAAQETQYF
TRBV2	.	TRBJ2-3	.	TGTGCCAGCTGTCGAGCGTTCCTCGAGGATACGCAGTATTTT	CASCRAFLEDTQYF
TRBV24-1	TRBD2	TRBJ2-3	.	TGTGCCACCGCCGGACTAGCGGGGCCATCTTCTAGCACAGATACGCAGTATTTT	CATAGLAGPSSSTDTQYF
TRBV7-9	TRBD1	TRBJ2-5	.	TGTGCCAGCAGCTTATGGACAGGGGGAAAAGGGGAGACCCAGTACTTC	CASSLWTGGKGETQYF
TRBV3-1/TRBV3-2	TRBD2	TRBJ2-2	.	TGTGCCAGCAGCCAAAGGGGACTAGCGGGGGGAATCGGGGAGCTGTTTTTT	CASSQRGLAGGIGELFF
TRBV2	.	TRBJ2-7	.	TGTGCCAGCAGCGGCCGGGGGGCGGGGACCCCCTACGAGCAGTACTTC	CASSGRGAGTPYEQYF
TRBV10-3	TRBD1	TRBJ2-6	.	TGTGCCATCAGTGAGCCCCATCCGGGACAGGCGCCGGACGGGGCCAACGTCCTGACTTTC	CAISEPHPGQAPDGANVLTF
TRBV18	.	TRBJ2-1	.	TGTGCCAGCTCACCCCCCCGAGGAATCTCCTACAATGAGCAGTTCTTC	CASSPPRGISYNEQFF
TRBV7-2	TRBD1	TRBJ1-3	.	TGTGCCAGCAGCTTTGTGACAGGGGCTGGAAACACCATATATTTT	CASSFVTGAGNTIYF
TRBV9	.	TRBJ1-1	few	TGTGCCAGCAGCCCAGGGGCTATGAACACTGAAGCTTTCTTT	CASSPGAMNTEAFF
TRBV9	.	TRBJ1-2	.	TGTGCCAGCAGCGTAGCTCTAGGGGGCTATGGCTACACCTTC	CASSVALGGYGYTF
TRBV9	TRBD1	TRBJ2-1	.	TGTGCCAGCAGTTCCTCCGGGACAGAGCTAAATGAGCAGTTCTTC	CASSSSGTELNEQFF
TRBV3-1/TRBV3-2	.	TRBJ2-7	.	TGTGCCAGCAGCCTGAATACAGGCGAGCAGTACTTC	CASSLNTGEQYF
TRBV9	.	TRBJ1-2	.	TGTGCCAGCAGCGTGGGAGACAGGCGAAATTTGATGCAACCTAACTATGGCTACACCTTC	CASSVGDRRNLMQPNYGYTF
TRBV6-5	TRBD1	TRBJ2-1	.	TGTGCCAGCAGCCAGGACAGGGGGATGTACAATGAGCAGTTCTTC	CASSQDRGMYNEQFF
TRBV30	TRBD2	TRBJ2-5	once	TGTGCCTGGAGTCGCGGGGGGCAAGAGACCCAGTACTTC	CAWSRGGQETQYF
TRBV4-1	.	TRBJ1-5	.	TGCGCCAGCAGCCAAGGTACAGACTATAGCAATCAGCCCCAGCATTTT	CASSQGTDYSNQPQHF
TRBV19	TRBD1	TRBJ2-7	once	TGTGCCCTTAAGGCTGCCAGGGGGTCGGGCGAGCAGTACTTC	CALKAARGSGEQYF
TRBV7-3	.	TRBJ1-2	.	TGTGCCAGCAGCCCTGGTGGAGCCTCTAACTATGGCTACACCTTC	CASSPGGASNYGYTF
TRBV25-1	.	TRBJ1-2	.	TGTGCCAGCAGTGAACAGAACTATGGCTACACCTTC	CASSEQNYGYTF
TRBV5-4	TRBD1	TRBJ2-3	.	TGTGCCAGCAGCTGGGTTACAGGGGGCGGCGCAGATACGCAGTATTTT	CASSWVTGGGADTQYF
TRBV5-1	.	TRBJ2-7	.	TGCGCCAGCAGCTTGGTCCAGGGAACTCCCTACGAGCAGTACTTC	CASSLVQGTPYEQYF
TRBV15	TRBD1	TRBJ2-1	.	TGTGCCACCAGCAGCGAAGACAGGGGGCTAGACAATGAGCAGTTCTTC	CATSSEDRGLDNEQFF
TRBV18	.	TRBJ1-2	few	TGTGCCAGCTCACCAATGGCAGGAAACTATGGCTACACCTTC	CASSPMAGNYGYTF
TRBV6-5	TRBD1	TRBJ1-5	few	TGTGCCAGCACTCCGGACAGGGGCACAAGTCAGCCCCAGCATTTT	CASTPDRGTSQPQHF